This T cell receptor beta chain stems from a study of cytotoxic CD8 clonotypes in ibrutinib-treated CLL. The wider study: Sample averages reached about 260,000 productive templates and roughly 96,000 productive rearrangements. Regarding the study as a whole: Under therapy, public clonotypes either contracted or stayed stable, and they were uncommon.

Target depth was 1 in 200,000 to 1 in 1 million T cells, about 10x per clonotype. The method was immunoSEQ multiplex PCR; TCRdb's version includes in-frame clones alone and lacks a portion of them. The sample holds 300,000 to 350,000 clones; approximately 80% are singletons and the top ten take over 5.5%. Worth noting for this clone: Its antigen is not known.

Sequencing used PBMCs, obtained before ibrutinib treatment. This TCR was sampled from a human donor with chronic lymphocytic leukemia.

CDR3 DNA sequence: TGCAGTGCCCCTTACGCGGGAGGTGAGTTCTTC. This sequence encodes CSAPYAGGEFF. The chain has TRBV20-1 and TRBJ2-1; TRBD2 matches at 8 bases. V shed 6 bases, J shed 14 bases, and the junction held 9 bases outside the gene matches. The germline V gene encodes CDR1 DFQATT and CDR2 SNEGSKA (reference sequence). The CDR3 runs to 11 residues.